These 11 T cell receptor beta chains share one sample of origin, sequenced in a study of T cell changes during pregnancy in multiple sclerosis. Generated by immunoSEQ multiplex PCR, the TCRdb table keeps only in-frame clones and is missing some. This table has tens of thousands of clones, about 91% appearing once. Here the sequenced sample was peripheral blood, taken before pregnancy. The receptors shown here come from a female donor with multiple sclerosis, enrolled in a pregnancy study.

The chain links TRBV2 to TRBJ1-6, with a possible D match to TRBD1 (5 bases). Germline lookup yields CDR1 SNHLY and CDR2 FYNNEI. Trimming removed 6 bases from V and 10 bases from J, with 13 bases in between. The CDR3 is 13 residues long. The CDR3 region is CASRGVGVSPLHF. The CDR3 region has the DNA TGTGCCAGCAGAGGGGTTGGGGTATCACCCCTCCACTTT.

This chain connects TRBV6-6 to TRBJ1-6; 9 nucleotides align to TRBD1. The CDR3 sequence is 13 residues long. CDR1 is MNHNY, CDR2 SVGAGI, per germline (reference sequence). The J segment lost 7 bases and the V segment lost 9 bases, leaving 4 bases of the junction unmatched. The CDR3 coding sequence is TGTGCCAGTAGACAGGGGGGGAATTCACCCCTCCACTTT. It is translated as CASRQGGNSPLHF.

The chain joins TRBV5-1 to TRBJ1-1; 8 nucleotides agree with TRBD1. CDR3 size: 15 residues. The trim removed 0 bases at V and 6 bases at J, leaving 7 bases unmatched. CDR1 and CDR2 (germline): SGHRS, YFSETQ. As DNA, the CDR3 is TGCGCCAGCAGCTTGGGACAGGGGTTGGTCGCTGAAGCTTTCTTT. As protein: CASSLGQGLVAEAFF.

This chain links TRBV4-1 with TRBJ1-6, with TRBD1 matching over 7 bases. Germline trimming cut 3 bases from V and 2 bases from J; bases unmatched to any gene: 4. Germline V lookup: CDR1 MGHRA, CDR2 YSYEKL. The CDR3 contains 16 residues. CDR3 region: CASSQKDRAYNSPLHF. The CDR3 bases are TGCGCCAGCAGCCAGAAAGACAGGGCCTATAATTCACCCCTCCACTTT.

This chain links TRBV5-1 with TRBJ2-1, with D unclear. Germline loops: CDR1 SGHRS, CDR2 YFSETQ. V gave up 0 bases and J gave up 0 bases, with 7 bases separating them. CDR3 length equals 15 residues. The DNA of the CDR3 is TGCGCCAGCAGCTTGGGGCAAAGCTCCTACAATGAGCAGTTCTTC. Translating gives CASSLGQSSYNEQFF.

There are a few counts of this clone. The chain recombines TRBV4-1 with TRBJ2-2; perhaps TRBD1 as D (5 bases). CDR1 and CDR2 (germline): MGHRA, YSYEKL. The CDR3 spans 14 residues. V was pared by 1 base and J by 7 bases, with 10 bases between. The CDR3 coding sequence is TGCGCCAGCAGCCAAGTTGGGCAGGGCGGGGAGCTGTTTTTT. This codes for CASSQVGQGGELFF.

The CDR3 loop reads CASSVTSGGISETQYF. The CDR3 DNA sequence: TGTGCCAGCAGCGTTACTAGCGGGGGGATCTCAGAGACCCAGTACTTC. V usage is TRBV9 and J usage is TRBJ2-5, with 12 bases identical to TRBD2. The CDR3 is 16 amino acids. V was pared by 2 bases and J by 4 bases, with 6 bases of the junction left unmatched. CDR1 and CDR2 (germline): SGDLS, YYNGEE.

The chain recombines TRBV9 with TRBJ1-2; TRBD1 is a possible D gene (5 bases). Germline V gene sequence: CDR1 SGDLS, CDR2 YYNGEE. The V end lost 5 bases, the J end lost 4 bases, and 9 bases lay between the germline ends. The CDR3 length is 12 residues. As DNA, the CDR3 is TGTGCCAGCAGAACAGGTGTCTATGGCTACACCTTC. This gives the protein CASRTGVYGYTF.

The chain is built from TRBV4-1 and TRBJ1-1, with no clear D. This CDR3 region has 15 residues. V was cut by 0 bases and J by 2 bases, with 10 bases left in between. From germline, CDR1 is MGHRA and CDR2 YSYEKL. The DNA of the CDR3 is TGCGCCAGCAGCCAAGATGTCACAGCAAACACTGAAGCTTTCTTT. Residues: CASSQDVTANTEAFF.

The genes are TRBV15 and TRBJ2-7; 9 bases align to TRBD1. The CDR3 totals 15 residues. V lost 0 bases, J lost 6 bases, and 6 bases stayed unmatched. Germline-derived CDR1 and CDR2 are LNHNV and YYDKDF (reference sequence). CDR3 protein: CATSRDRNRGLEQYF. DNA of the CDR3: TGTGCCACCAGCAGAGATCGTAACAGGGGGCTCGAGCAGTACTTC.

V is TRBV5-1 and J is TRBJ2-3, with no clear D. The ends were cut back, 0 bases at V and 14 bases at J, with 10 bases in the middle. This CDR3 has 11 residues. Germline CDR1 SGHRS, CDR2 YFSETQ. CDR3 DNA sequence: TGCGCCAGCAGCTTGGACAGTATCGTGTATTTT. This sequence encodes CASSLDSIVYF.